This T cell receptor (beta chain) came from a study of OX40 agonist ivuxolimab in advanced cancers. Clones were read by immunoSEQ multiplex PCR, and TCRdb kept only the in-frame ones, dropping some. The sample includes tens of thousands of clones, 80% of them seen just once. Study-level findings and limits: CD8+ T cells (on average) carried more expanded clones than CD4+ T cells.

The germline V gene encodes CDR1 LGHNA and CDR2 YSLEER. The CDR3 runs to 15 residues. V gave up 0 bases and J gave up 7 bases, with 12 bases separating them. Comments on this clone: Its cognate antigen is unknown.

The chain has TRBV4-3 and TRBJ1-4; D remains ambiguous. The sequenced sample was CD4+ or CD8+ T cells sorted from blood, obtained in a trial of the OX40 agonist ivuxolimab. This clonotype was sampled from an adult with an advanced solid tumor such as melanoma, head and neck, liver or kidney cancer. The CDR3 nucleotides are TGCGCCAGCAGCCAAGAAAGCAGGCCGGGTGAAAAACTGTTTTTT. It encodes CASSQESRPGEKLFF.